The clone carrying this T cell receptor (beta chain) came up once. These data are taken from a study of blood T cell repertoires in COVID-19. Background on the study: From T cells, B-cell-depleted T cells, or PBMCs came the material, which was cDNA or gDNA.

The table came from immunoSEQ multiplex PCR; TCRdb's copy has only in-frame clones and leaves some out. The sample consists of approximately 98,000 clones, more than 75% of them appearing once. The clonotype comes from a man older than 75 with acute or convalescent COVID-19. What was sequenced was peripheral blood.

The CDR3, as DNA: TGTGCCAGCAGCTTTTCAGGAAACACCATATATTTT. Amino acids: CASSFSGNTIYF. V and J are TRBV7-9 and TRBJ1-3; D remains unclear. Between the trimmed V and J ends, which lost 3 bases and 4 bases, there was a span of 4 bases. The CDR3 runs to 12 residues. Per the germline V gene, CDR1 is SEHNR and CDR2 is FQNEAQ (reference sequence).